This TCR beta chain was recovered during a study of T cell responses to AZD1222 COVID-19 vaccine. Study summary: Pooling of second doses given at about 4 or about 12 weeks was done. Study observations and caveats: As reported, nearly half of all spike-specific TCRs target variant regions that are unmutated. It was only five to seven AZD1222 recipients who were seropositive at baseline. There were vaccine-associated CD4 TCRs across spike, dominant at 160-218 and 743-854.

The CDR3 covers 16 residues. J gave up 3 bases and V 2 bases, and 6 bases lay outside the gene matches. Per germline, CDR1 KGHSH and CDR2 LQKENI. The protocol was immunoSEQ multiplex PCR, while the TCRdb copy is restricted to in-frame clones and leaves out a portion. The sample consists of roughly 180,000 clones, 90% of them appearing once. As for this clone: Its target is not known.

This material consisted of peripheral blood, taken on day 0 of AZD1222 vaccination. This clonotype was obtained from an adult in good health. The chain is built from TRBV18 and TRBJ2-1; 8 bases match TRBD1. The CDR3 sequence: CASSPSTGVVYNEQFF. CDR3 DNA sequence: TGTGCCAGCTCACCATCGACAGGGGTAGTCTACAATGAGCAGTTCTTC.